This T cell receptor beta chain was captured in a study of post-analysis software for immune sequencing data. In the study overall: Relapsing-remitting, secondary progressive and progressive-relapsing forms made up the multiple sclerosis disease courses.

Study-wide results and caveats: Patients used roughly five TRBV segments, including TRBV5-6, TRBV5-1 and TRBV20-1, more often than controls. Batch-matched samples strongly co-clustered by F measure. Compared against controls, patients with multiple sclerosis displayed significantly lower normalized Chao1 diversity.

Per germline, CDR1 MNHEY and CDR2 SVGAGI. The ends lost 5 bases at V and 3 bases at J; junction bases unmatched: 8. CDR3 length equals 15 residues. Unique-molecular-identifier-tagged TCR beta cDNA libraries were used. MiXCR, run by TCRdb on the PCR reads, gives a single entry per CDR3 protein. Here the sample spans 740,000 or so distinct CDR3 sequences, under 70% being singletons. Points on this clonotype: Its antigen remains unknown.

Sequenced sample: blood. The TCR originated in a girl aged 5-17 years with multiple sclerosis. The chain employs TRBV6-5 and TRBJ1-2, with 8 bases lining up with TRBD1. Here the CDR3 reads CASSSGQGWHYGYTF. As DNA, the CDR3 is TGTGCCAGCAGTAGCGGACAGGGCTGGCACTATGGCTACACCTTC.